Each of the 30 T cell receptor beta chains below was sequenced from the same sample in a study of T cells in Graves' hyperthyroidism and ophthalmopathy. Template material for amplifying TCR beta CDR3 regions consisted of RNA transcripts. TCR CDR3 regions were first amplified by RT-PCR with HTBI primers. TCRdb reanalysed the multiplex PCR reads using MiXCR and keeps one entry per CDR3 protein. The repertoire holds 200,000 to 250,000 distinct CDR3 sequences, with around 15% as singletons. The specimen was blood. The receptor set was obtained from a woman younger than 30 with Graves' ophthalmopathy.

This clonotype showed up many times. The chain has TRBV13 and TRBJ2-3; TRBD2 matches 7 bases. Germline values: CDR1 PRHDT, CDR2 FYEKMQ (reference sequence). CDR3 size: 14 residues. J lost 5 bases, V lost 5 bases, and 7 bases had no gene match. This chain's CDR3 is CASSEGTSEDTQYF. For the CDR3, the DNA is TGTGCCAGCAGCGAGGGCACTAGCGAAGATACGCAGTATTTT.

This clonotype was detected ten times or more. This chain uses TRBV7-3 with TRBJ1-2; tentatively, D is TRBD1 (6 bases). This CDR3 is 13 amino acids long. CDR1 and CDR2 (germline): SGHTA, FQGTGA. V was trimmed by 5 bases and J by 8 bases, leaving 15 bases between them. CDR3 nucleotide sequence: TGTGCCAGCAGCGCCACAGGGATGGGCGGCTACACCTTC. This sequence encodes CASSATGMGGYTF.

The sample holds many counts of this clonotype. The V gene is TRBV20-1, the J gene TRBJ2-5; 8 bases align to TRBD2. V trimming: 1 base; J trimming: 5 bases; junction bases outside the gene matches: 3. This CDR3 has 13 residues. The germline V gene has CDR1 DFQATT and CDR2 SNEGSKA (reference sequence). The CDR3 sequence is CSARGTSRETQYF. The CDR3 bases are TGCAGTGCTAGAGGGACTAGCCGGGAGACCCAGTACTTC.

This clonotype was recorded many times. The gene calls are TRBV28 and TRBJ1-6; no firm D call. The length of the CDR3 is 13 residues. With 2 bases removed from V and 9 bases from J, the gap between germline ends came to 8 bases. In germline, CDR1 is MDHEN, CDR2 SYDVKM. The chain's CDR3 is CASSLIMGSPLHF. DNA for the CDR3: TGTGCCAGCAGTTTAATTATGGGTTCACCCCTCCACTTT.

A remark on this clonotype: This clone may be a read error of a much larger clone one base away. The rearrangement joins TRBV28 to TRBJ2-5; 12 nucleotides line up with TRBD2. After removal of 7 bases from V and 5 bases from J, the junction contained 14 bases not matched to a gene. CDR3 length: 17 residues. CDR1 and CDR2 (germline): MDHEN, SYDVKM. The CDR3 DNA is TGTGCCAGCAACCCAACGGTGAGGACTAGCGGGAAGGAGACCCAGTACTTC. It specifies CASNPTVRTSGKETQYF.

This clonotype was seen ten or more times. This chain uses TRBV30 with TRBJ1-5; D is ambiguous. The CDR3 runs to 12 residues. CDR1 is GTSNPN and CDR2 is SVGIG in the germline V gene (reference sequence). Trimming cost V 5 bases and J 3 bases, with 8 bases left between them. DNA of the CDR3: TGTGCCTGGTCCCGGGCCAATCAGCCCCAGCATTTT. Translated: CAWSRANQPQHF.

Of note for this clonotype: One base away lies a much larger clone, so this may be a sequencing read error. The chain has TRBV6-1 and TRBJ1-2; TRBD1 matches 7 bases. From germline, CDR1 is MNHNS and CDR2 SASEGT. The length of the CDR3 is 14 residues. J was trimmed by 4 bases and V by 6 bases; bases with no gene match: 8. The DNA for the CDR3 is TGTGCCAGCAGCCCCGGGACAGAAACCTATGGCTACACCTTC. Its protein is CASSPGTETYGYTF.

Many counts were recorded for this clonotype. This sequence joins TRBV3-1 and TRBJ1-3; weak D call: TRBD1 (5 bases). Trimming stripped 4 bases from V and 2 bases from J, with 18 bases between. CDR1 LGHDT and CDR2 YNNKEL come from the germline V gene (reference sequence). The CDR3 consists of 17 residues. CDR3 nucleotide sequence: TGTGCCAGCAGCCGGTATCTAGACAACAGGCCTGGAAACACCATATATTTT. It yields the protein CASSRYLDNRPGNTIYF.

This clonotype was detected many times. This chain uses TRBV28 with TRBJ1-3; D not resolved. Deletions cut 3 bases from V and 3 bases from J, with 6 bases between. CDR1 and CDR2 from the germline V gene are MDHEN and SYDVKM. The length of the CDR3 is 13 residues. The CDR3 protein is CASSLNLGNTIYF. The CDR3, as DNA: TGTGCCAGCAGTTTGAACCTTGGAAACACCATATATTTT. The entire variable domain, with the rest obtained from reference TRBV28 and TRBJ1-3, is as follows: DVKVTQSSRYLVKRTGEKVFLECVQDMDHENMFWYRQDPGLGLRLIYFSYDVKMKEKGDIPEGYSVSREKKERFSLILESASTNQTSMYLCASSLNLGNTIYFGEGSWLTVV.

The table lists this clonotype with many counts. The J gene is TRBJ1-2, the V gene TRBV28; D is undetermined. The V and J ends lost 2 bases and 4 bases respectively, with 8 bases between them. The CDR3 sequence is 13 residues long. Germline CDR1 and CDR2: MDHEN and SYDVKM. The CDR3 DNA reads as TGTGCCAGCAGTTTAACACAACCCTATGGCTACACCTTC. Protein sequence: CASSLTQPYGYTF.

This clonotype was seen at least ten times. This sequence joins TRBV5-1 and TRBJ2-7; 7 nucleotides line up with TRBD1. V was pared by 3 bases and J by 0 bases, with 3 bases of the junction left unmatched. The length of the CDR3 is 14 residues. Germline assignment: CDR1 SGHRS and CDR2 YFSETQ. Here the CDR3 DNA reads TGCGCCAGCAGCTCCGGACAGGCCTCCTACGAGCAGTACTTC. Its protein product is CASSSGQASYEQYF.

The sample holds many counts of this clonotype. V is TRBV4-3 and J is TRBJ1-4; 11 nucleotides line up with TRBD1. This CDR3 has 18 residues. With 2 bases clipped from V and 4 bases from J, the junction kept 9 bases outside the gene matches. Looked up from germline, CDR1 is LGHNA and CDR2 is YSLEER. The CDR3 loop reads CASSQIAGQGGLNEKLFF. Here the CDR3 DNA reads TGCGCCAGCAGCCAAATCGCGGGACAGGGGGGACTTAATGAAAAACTGTTTTTT.

V is TRBV19 and J is TRBJ2-5; weak D call: TRBD2 (7 bases). Germline V gives CDR1 LNHDA, CDR2 SQIVND (reference sequence). This CDR3 spans 13 amino acids. V lost 1 base and J 5 bases, leaving 8 bases between the germline ends. CDR3 amino acids: CASSIGGGETQYF. Written as DNA, the CDR3 is TGTGCCAGTAGTATAGGGGGGGGCGAGACCCAGTACTTC. Full variable domain (rest looked up from reference TRBV19 and TRBJ2-5): DGGITQSPKYLFRKEGQNVTLSCEQNLNHDAMYWYRQDPGQGLRLIYYSQIVNDFQKGDIAEGYSVSREKKESFPLTVTSAQKNPTAFYLCASSIGGGETQYFGPGTRLLVL.

There are a few counts of this clonotype. The genes are TRBV9 and TRBJ2-3; D is perhaps TRBD1 or TRBD2 (6 bases each). V lost 0 bases and J 2 bases, leaving 13 bases between the germline ends. Germline V gene lookup returns CDR1 SGDLS and CDR2 YYNGEE. This CDR3 spans 16 amino acids. CDR3 region: CASSVGLGGPTDTQYF. In DNA, the CDR3 is TGTGCCAGCAGCGTAGGTCTGGGGGGCCCCACAGATACGCAGTATTTT.

Of note for this clonotype: A much larger clone lies a single base off, so this may be a read error. CDR3 residues: CRTGEFNYGYTF. CDR3 nucleotide sequence: TGCAGGACTGGGGAGTTTAACTATGGCTACACCTTC. This rearrangement joins TRBV20-1 to TRBJ1-2; the D is unclear. The CDR3 runs 12 residues. Germline lookup yields CDR1 DFQATT and CDR2 SNEGSKA (reference sequence).

The chain links TRBV28 to TRBJ2-3; D remains unclear. From germline, CDR1 is MDHEN and CDR2 SYDVKM. Trimming cost V 7 bases and J 3 bases, with 8 bases left between them. The length of the CDR3 is 12 residues. CDR3: CASNGETDTQYF. CDR3 DNA sequence: TGTGCCAGCAATGGGGAAACAGATACGCAGTATTTT.

This clonotype was seen repeatedly, ten times or more. V and J are TRBV2 and TRBJ2-5; D assignment may be TRBD1 or TRBD2 (5 bases each). This CDR3 region has 11 residues. V was pared by 6 bases and J by 4 bases, with 6 bases between. Germline-derived CDR1 and CDR2 are SNHLY and FYNNEI. Here the CDR3 reads CASRGTETQYF. The CDR3 nucleotides read TGTGCCAGCAGAGGGACAGAGACCCAGTACTTC.

This clonotype came up many times. The chain employs TRBV27 and TRBJ1-1; 7 nucleotides agree with TRBD1. Trimming cost V 1 base and J 4 bases; bases outside gene matches: 12. Germline assignment: CDR1 MNHEY and CDR2 SMNVEV (reference sequence). This CDR3 region has 17 residues. The CDR3 region is CASSLWSAGGYSTEAFF. The CDR3 nucleotides are TGTGCCAGCAGTTTATGGTCGGCAGGGGGATATAGCACTGAAGCTTTCTTT.

This clonotype was recorded many times. The rearrangement joins TRBV10-3 to TRBJ2-1, with unresolved D. Looked up from germline, CDR1 is ENHRY and CDR2 is SYGVKD. The CDR3 length is 15 residues. V gave up 0 bases and J gave up 8 bases, with 14 bases separating them. The CDR3 region has the DNA TGTGCCATCAGTGAGTCGGGGTCCATCTGGGATGAGCAGTTCTTC. Translated, it gives CAISESGSIWDEQFF.

This clonotype was detected many times. V and J are TRBV6-1 and TRBJ2-7, with 7 positions matching TRBD2. The CDR3 is made up of 16 amino acids. The ends lost 5 bases at V and 2 bases at J; junction bases unmatched: 12. CDR1 and CDR2 (germline): MNHNS, SASEGT. CDR3: CASSSPKGGGTYEQYF. CDR3 nucleotides: TGTGCCAGCAGTTCCCCCAAAGGCGGGGGAACCTACGAGCAGTACTTC.

This clonotype was counted ten times or more. The chain joins TRBV7-9 to TRBJ1-6; D gene uncertain. The CDR3 is 14 amino acids. CDR1 SEHNR and CDR2 FQNEAQ come from the germline V gene (reference sequence). Trimming took off 3 bases at V and 10 bases at J, with 13 bases between the two ends. DNA of the CDR3: TGTGCCAGCAGCTTGGTGATGGTGGGGTCACCCCTCCACTTT. Amino acid sequence: CASSLVMVGSPLHF.

This chain joins TRBV20-1 and TRBJ1-2, with a weak D call TRBD1 (5 bases). Germline V gene lookup returns CDR1 DFQATT and CDR2 SNEGSKA (reference sequence). CDR3 length equals 13 residues. Trimming left V 3 bases short and J 6 bases short, with 14 bases between. CDR3 nucleotides: TGCAGTGCTAGCCCGGGGGGAATAGATGGCTACACCTTC. Protein sequence: CSASPGGIDGYTF.

The sample holds many counts of this clonotype. The genes are TRBV6-2 or TRBV6-3 and TRBJ2-1, with 12 bases lining up with TRBD1. V lost 2 bases and J lost 5; bases outside the gene matches: 10. CDR1 and CDR2 (germline): MNHEY, SVGEGT. CDR3 length: 18 residues. The CDR3 nucleotides read TGTGCCAGCAGTTACCCGGGTCCGGGACAGGGGGCGGACAATGAGCAGTTCTTC. This gives the protein CASSYPGPGQGADNEQFF.

In this sample, this clonotype turned up many times. This rearrangement joins TRBV11-2 to TRBJ2-2, with TRBD2 matching 11 bases. V lost 7 bases and J lost 4; bases outside the gene matches: 11. Germline CDR1 and CDR2: SGHAT and FQNNGV. This CDR3 spans 17 amino acids. CDR3 sequence (DNA): TGTGCCAGCACCCTAAGACTAGCGGGATTGGTCACCGGGGAGCTGTTTTTT. This codes for CASTLRLAGLVTGELFF.

The rearrangement links TRBV7-3 to TRBJ1-2, with a possible D match to TRBD1 (5 bases). The germline gives CDR1 SGHTA, CDR2 FQGTGA. The CDR3 is 14 residues long. Trimming shortened V by 7 bases and J by 6 bases, and 18 bases separated the two germline ends. The CDR3 spells CASTQAGQWDGYTF. The CDR3 DNA sequence: TGTGCCAGCACCCAGGCAGGGCAGTGGGATGGCTACACCTTC.

In its sample, this clonotype was seen many times. The V call is TRBV11-2, the J call TRBJ1-5; possible D gene TRBD1, 5 bases. CDR3 length equals 17 residues. Trimming shortened V by 1 base and J by 2 bases, and 15 bases separated the two germline ends. The V gene's germline CDR1 is SGHAT and CDR2 FQNNGV. The CDR3 DNA reads as TGTGCCAGCAGCTTAGTGTGTCAGGACATATGCAATCAGCCCCAGCATTTT. This gives the protein CASSLVCQDICNQPQHF.

The genes are TRBV19 and TRBJ1-2; 10 bases are a match to TRBD1. Per the germline V gene, CDR1 is LNHDA and CDR2 is SQIVND (reference sequence). V gave up 5 bases and J gave up 3 bases; unmatched junction bases: 3. The CDR3 runs to 14 residues. Written as DNA, the CDR3 is TGTGCCAGTAGTCCGGGACAGGGGCACTATGGCTACACCTTC. As protein: CASSPGQGHYGYTF.

This chain connects TRBV10-3 to TRBJ2-5, with 12 nucleotides matching TRBD2. The CDR3 covers 15 residues. V shed 6 bases, J shed 4 bases, and the junction held 6 bases outside the gene matches. Germline CDR1 ENHRY, CDR2 SYGVKD. CDR3 sequence reads: CAISGTSGPPETQYF. CDR3 DNA: TGTGCCATCAGCGGGACTAGCGGGCCCCCAGAGACCCAGTACTTC.

This clonotype has at least ten counts. The genes are TRBV12-3 or TRBV12-4 and TRBJ2-1; 11 nucleotides agree with TRBD1. This CDR3 region has 15 residues. Trimming took 6 bases from V and 9 from J; bases not matched to a gene: 10. CDR3: CASSRGTGGKSEQFF. In DNA, the CDR3 is TGTGCCAGCAGCCGTGGGACAGGGGGTAAGAGTGAGCAGTTCTTC.

This clonotype was seen more than once but under ten times. The gene calls are TRBV25-1 and TRBJ2-1, with 12 positions matching TRBD2. The J segment lost 2 bases and the V segment lost 6 bases, leaving 8 bases of the junction unmatched. CDR3 length equals 17 residues. Germline CDR1 and CDR2: MGHDK and SYGVNS. DNA for the CDR3: TGTGCCAGCAGCTCGACCCGACTAGCGGGAGCCTACAATGAGCAGTTCTTC. It codes for CASSSTRLAGAYNEQFF. The variable domain in full, completed from reference TRBV25-1 and TRBJ2-1, reads EADIYQTPRYLVIGTGKKITLECSQTMGHDKMYWYQQDPGMELHLIHYSYGVNSTEKGDLSSESTVSRIRTEHFPLTLESARPSHTSQYLCASSSTRLAGAYNEQFFGPGTRLTVL.